The subject of this entry is one TCR beta chain. Its antigen is undetermined. This sample stems from a study of cytomegalovirus exposure and HLA in healthy donors. Study results and caveats: By HLA locus, TCR association rates varied in a later analysis, with DRB1 showing the most and HLA-C the fewest. In a later analysis, TCR beta V- and J-gene trimming showed a link to a missense DCLRE1C variant.

Trimming left V 4 bases short and J 3 bases short, with 11 bases between. The CDR3 has 14 amino acids. From germline, CDR1 is SGHDT and CDR2 YYEEEE. This PCR relied on a set of 60 Vbeta primers and 13 Jbeta primers. The assay was immunoSEQ multiplex PCR, and TCRdb's table has in-frame clones only and misses some. The sample includes about 160,000 clones, just under 80% of them seen just once. The sample taken for sequencing was PBMCs. This clonotype was sampled from a woman aged 45-60 years in good health and CMV-seronegative. J is TRBJ2-4 and V is TRBV5-6, with D perhaps matching TRBD1 (5 bases). The CDR3 nucleotides read TGTGCCAGCAGCCAGGCGACAGTCAAAAACATTCAGTACTTC. Encoded protein: CASSQATVKNIQYF. Filled out from reference TRBV5-6 and TRBJ2-4, the complete variable domain reads DAGVTQSPTHLIKTRGQQVTLRCSPKSGHDTVSWYQQALGQGPQFIFQYYEEEERQRGNFPDRFSGHQFPNYSSELNVNALLLGDSALYLCASSQATVKNIQYFGAGTRLSVL.